This T cell receptor beta chain was captured by sequencing in a study of T cell responses to AZD1222 COVID-19 vaccine. The table came from immunoSEQ multiplex PCR; TCRdb's copy has only in-frame clones and leaves some out. The sample includes 95,000 to 100,000 clones, more than 90% of them seen just once. The V end was cut by 5 bases, the J end by 5 bases, with 12 bases between. Germline-derived CDR1 and CDR2 are SGHVS and FQNEAQ. This CDR3 comprises 14 residues. The sample in question was peripheral blood, obtained on day 0 of AZD1222 vaccination. This chain joins TRBV7-8 and TRBJ1-4, with a weak D call TRBD1 (5 bases). The receptor was isolated from an adult in good health. Written as DNA, the CDR3 is TGTGCCAGCAGCCCTTCCAGGGTGAATGAAAAACTGTTTTTT. Protein sequence: CASSPSRVNEKLFF.